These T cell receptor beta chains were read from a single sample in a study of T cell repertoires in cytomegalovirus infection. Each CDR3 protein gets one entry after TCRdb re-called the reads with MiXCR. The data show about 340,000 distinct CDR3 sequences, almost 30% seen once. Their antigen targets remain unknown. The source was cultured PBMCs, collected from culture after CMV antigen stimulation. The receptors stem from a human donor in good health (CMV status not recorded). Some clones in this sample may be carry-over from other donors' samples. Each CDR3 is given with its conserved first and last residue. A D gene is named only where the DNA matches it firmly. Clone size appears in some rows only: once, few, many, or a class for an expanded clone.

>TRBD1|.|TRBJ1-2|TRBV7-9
CASSSDRQLYGYTF
TGTGCCAGCAGCTCGGACAGGCAACTCTATGGCTACACCTTC
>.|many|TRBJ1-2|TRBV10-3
CAISDGVGGKDGYTF
TGTGCCATCAGTGATGGAGTAGGGGGGAAGGATGGCTACACCTTC
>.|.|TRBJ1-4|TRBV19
CASSIRRREEKLFF
TGTGCCAGTAGTATACGGCGGAGGGAGGAAAAACTGTTTTTT
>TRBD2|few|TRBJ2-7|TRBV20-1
CSASLAGANEQYF
TGCAGTGCTAGTCTAGCGGGGGCGAACGAGCAGTACTTC
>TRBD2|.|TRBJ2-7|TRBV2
CASTTSGGEQYF
TGTGCCAGCACAACGTCGGGGGGCGAGCAGTACTTC
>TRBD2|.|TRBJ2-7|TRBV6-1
CASTSTAGWRSEQYF
TGTGCCAGCACTAGTACAGCGGGATGGCGATCCGAGCAGTACTTC
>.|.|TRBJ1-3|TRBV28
CASSLGGIDAGNTIYF
TGTGCCAGCAGTTTGGGAGGGATTGATGCTGGAAACACCATATATTTT
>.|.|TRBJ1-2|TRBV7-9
CASSIQFNYGYTF
TGTGCCAGCAGTATACAGTTTAACTATGGCTACACCTTC
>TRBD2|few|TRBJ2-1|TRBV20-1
CSARDRREGPYNEQFF
TGCAGTGCTAGAGATCGACGGGAGGGCCCCTACAATGAGCAGTTCTTC
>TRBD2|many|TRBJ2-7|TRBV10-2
CASSESWAGDSYEQYF
TGCGCCAGCAGTGAGTCGTGGGCGGGAGACTCCTACGAGCAGTACTTC
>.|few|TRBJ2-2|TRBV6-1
CASSFRVPGELFF
TGTGCCAGCAGTTTCCGGGTACCCGGGGAGCTGTTTTTT
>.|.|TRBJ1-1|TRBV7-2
CASSLVIRSNTEAFF
TGTGCCAGCAGCTTAGTTATACGGTCGAACACTGAAGCTTTCTTT
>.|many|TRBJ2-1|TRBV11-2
CASSLGGGGNEQFF
TGTGCCAGCAGCTTGGGGGGGGGCGGCAATGAGCAGTTCTTC
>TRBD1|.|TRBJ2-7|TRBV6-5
CASSFRTGGAGQYF
TGTGCCAGCAGTTTCCGGACAGGGGGTGCCGGTCAGTACTTC
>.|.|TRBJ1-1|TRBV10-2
CASLGVGPNEAFF
TGCGCCAGCCTCGGGGTCGGCCCCAATGAAGCTTTCTTT
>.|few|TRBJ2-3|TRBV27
CASSSRITDTQYF
TGTGCCAGCAGTTCCCGAATCACAGATACGCAGTATTTT
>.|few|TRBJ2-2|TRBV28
CASSNNRRYTGELFF
TGTGCCAGCAGTAACAACAGGCGCTACACCGGGGAGCTGTTTTTT
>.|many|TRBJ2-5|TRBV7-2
CASSLARLGAPLQETQYF
TGTGCCAGCAGCTTAGCCCGGTTGGGGGCACCACTCCAAGAGACCCAGTACTTC
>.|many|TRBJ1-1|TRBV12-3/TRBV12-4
CASSWGGTEAFF
TGTGCCAGCAGCTGGGGTGGGACTGAAGCTTTCTTT
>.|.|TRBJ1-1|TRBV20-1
CSAPGQTNTEAFF
TGCAGTGCACCCGGACAGACGAACACTGAAGCTTTCTTT
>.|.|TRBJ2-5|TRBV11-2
CASSLGGEQETQYF
TGTGCCAGCAGCTTAGGCGGGGAACAAGAGACCCAGTACTTC
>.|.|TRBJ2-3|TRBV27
CASSFGEADTQYF
TGTGCCAGCAGTTTCGGAGAGGCAGATACGCAGTATTTT
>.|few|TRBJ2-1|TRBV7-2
CASSFQPGPGNEQFF
TGTGCCAGCAGCTTCCAACCGGGGCCGGGGAATGAGCAGTTCTTC
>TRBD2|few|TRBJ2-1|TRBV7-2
CASSSLAGSNEQFF
TGTGCCAGCAGCTCCCTAGCGGGCTCCAATGAGCAGTTCTTC
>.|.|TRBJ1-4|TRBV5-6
CASSLRELDEKLFF
TGTGCCAGCAGCTTGAGGGAATTAGACGAAAAACTGTTTTTT
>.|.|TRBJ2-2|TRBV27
CASSWRSSGATGELFF
TGTGCCAGCAGTTGGCGCTCATCAGGGGCTACCGGGGAGCTGTTTTTT
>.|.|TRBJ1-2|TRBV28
CASSPMWGNSLYGYTF
TGTGCCAGCAGCCCTATGTGGGGGAACTCGCTCTATGGCTACACCTTC
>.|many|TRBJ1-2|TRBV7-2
CASSLDRGGYTF
TGTGCCAGCAGCTTAGACCGGGGCGGCTACACCTTC
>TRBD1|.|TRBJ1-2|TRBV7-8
CASSLRRGQNYGYTF
TGTGCCAGCAGCTTACGAAGGGGGCAGAACTATGGCTACACCTTC
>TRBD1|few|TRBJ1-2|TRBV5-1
CASSHGQGAYGYTF
TGCGCCAGCAGCCACGGACAGGGGGCCTATGGCTACACCTTC
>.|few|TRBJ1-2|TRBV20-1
CSARAIGNYGYTF
TGCAGTGCTCGCGCCATTGGGAACTATGGCTACACCTTC
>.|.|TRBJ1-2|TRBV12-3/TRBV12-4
CASSRRAGGNGYTF
TGTGCCAGCAGCCGCCGGGCAGGAGGGAATGGCTACACCTTC
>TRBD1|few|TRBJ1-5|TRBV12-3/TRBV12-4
CASSHRGRRQPQHF
TGTGCCAGCAGTCACAGGGGGCGCCGGCAGCCCCAGCATTTT
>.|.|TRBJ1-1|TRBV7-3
CASSLSAQDTEAFF
TGTGCCAGCAGCTTATCCGCACAGGACACTGAAGCTTTCTTT
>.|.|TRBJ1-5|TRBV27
CASSPTWTANQPQHF
TGTGCCAGCAGTCCAACTTGGACAGCTAATCAGCCCCAGCATTTT
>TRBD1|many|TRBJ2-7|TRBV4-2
CASRRRTGTEQYF
TGTGCCAGCAGACGAAGGACAGGGACCGAGCAGTACTTC
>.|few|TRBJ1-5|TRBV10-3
CAAGSGEGNQPQHF
TGTGCCGCGGGATCAGGCGAAGGGAATCAGCCCCAGCATTTT
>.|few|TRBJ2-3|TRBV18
CASSPSQDSTDTQYF
TGTGCCAGCTCACCGAGTCAGGACAGCACAGATACGCAGTATTTT
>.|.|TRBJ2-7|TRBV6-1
CASSDGSSYEQYF
TGTGCCAGCAGTGATGGGAGCTCCTACGAGCAGTACTTC
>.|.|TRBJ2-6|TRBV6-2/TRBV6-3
CASSPSGGANVLTF
TGTGCCAGCAGCCCCTCGGGAGGGGCCAACGTCCTGACTTTC
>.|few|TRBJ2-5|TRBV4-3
CASSHLRRGRGETQYF
TGCGCCAGCAGCCACCTCCGTAGGGGACGCGGGGAGACCCAGTACTTC
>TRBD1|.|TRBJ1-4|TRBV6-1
CASSSTGGRSEKLFF
TGTGCCAGCAGTAGTACAGGGGGCAGGAGTGAAAAACTGTTTTTT
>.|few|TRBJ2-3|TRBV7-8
CASSLGGGVIDTQYF
TGTGCCAGCAGCTTAGGAGGGGGGGTCATTGATACGCAGTATTTT
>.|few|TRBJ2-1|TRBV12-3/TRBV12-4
CASTPEASEQFF
TGTGCCAGCACCCCGGAGGCTTCCGAGCAGTTCTTC
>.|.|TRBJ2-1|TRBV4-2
CASSPGWYNEQFF
TGTGCCAGCAGCCCCGGTTGGTACAATGAGCAGTTCTTC
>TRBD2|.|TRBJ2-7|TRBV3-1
CASSEGAGIYEQYF
TGTGCCAGCAGCGAGGGAGCGGGAATTTACGAGCAGTACTTC
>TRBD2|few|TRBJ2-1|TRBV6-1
CASTERGVGHEQFF
TGTGCCAGCACCGAGCGGGGGGTGGGACATGAGCAGTTCTTC
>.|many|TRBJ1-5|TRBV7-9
CASSLVSGEAGQPQHF
TGTGCCAGCAGCTTAGTATCGGGGGAGGCAGGACAGCCCCAGCATTTT
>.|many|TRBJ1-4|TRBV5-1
CASSLGSIEANEKLFF
TGCGCCAGCAGCTTGGGCTCAATTGAAGCTAATGAAAAACTGTTTTTT
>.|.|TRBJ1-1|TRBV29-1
CSVDNSLNTEAFF
TGCAGCGTTGATAACAGTTTGAACACTGAAGCTTTCTTT
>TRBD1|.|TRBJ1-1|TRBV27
CASSPRQGKTEAFF
TGTGCCAGCAGTCCAAGACAGGGGAAGACTGAAGCTTTCTTT
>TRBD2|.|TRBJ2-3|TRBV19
CASSPQGGLAGVPDTQYF
TGTGCCAGTAGCCCTCAAGGGGGACTAGCGGGCGTCCCAGATACGCAGTATTTT
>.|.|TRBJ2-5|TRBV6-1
CASSPGQGWGETQYF
TGTGCCAGCAGTCCGGGACAAGGGTGGGGAGAGACCCAGTACTTC
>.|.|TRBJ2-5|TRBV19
CASSPVDQETQYF
TGTGCCAGTAGTCCCGTGGACCAAGAGACCCAGTACTTC
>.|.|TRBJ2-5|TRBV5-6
CASSLGLAQETQYF
TGTGCCAGCAGCTTGGGGTTAGCACAAGAGACCCAGTACTTC
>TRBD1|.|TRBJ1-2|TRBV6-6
CASREGGANYGYTF
TGTGCCAGCAGGGAAGGGGGCGCGAACTATGGCTACACCTTC
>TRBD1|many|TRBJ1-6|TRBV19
CASGGQGNSPLHF
TGTGCCAGTGGCGGACAGGGCAATTCACCCCTCCACTTT
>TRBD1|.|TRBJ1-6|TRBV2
CASKNSGTDNSPLHF
TGTGCCAGCAAAAACTCCGGGACAGATAATTCACCCCTCCACTTT
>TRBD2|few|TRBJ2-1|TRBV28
CASSPGLAGGLNEQFF
TGTGCCAGCAGTCCCGGCCTAGCGGGAGGGCTCAATGAGCAGTTCTTC